This note documents a single TCR beta chain sequence. Clones were sequenced by immunoSEQ multiplex PCR, and TCRdb holds only the in-frame ones, with some missing. The sample records over 70,000 clones, 88% being singletons. The sample comes from a study of blood T cell repertoires in COVID-19. For the study at large: Acute and convalescent COVID-19 samples came from the United States, Italy and Spain. Sources were T cells, B-cell-depleted T cells, or PBMCs; the material itself was cDNA or gDNA.

Looked up from germline, CDR1 is MGHRA and CDR2 is YSYEKL. V was shortened by 4 bases and J by 5 bases, with 14 bases between the two germline ends. This CDR3 has 14 amino acids. Sequenced input: peripheral blood. The clonotype comes from a woman at least 80 years old with acute or convalescent COVID-19. The chain links TRBV4-1 to TRBJ1-1; D might be TRBD1 (5 bases). The CDR3 sequence is CASSRGGLGTEAFF. The CDR3 DNA reads as TGCGCCAGCAGCCGCGGGGGGTTAGGGACTGAAGCTTTCTTT.